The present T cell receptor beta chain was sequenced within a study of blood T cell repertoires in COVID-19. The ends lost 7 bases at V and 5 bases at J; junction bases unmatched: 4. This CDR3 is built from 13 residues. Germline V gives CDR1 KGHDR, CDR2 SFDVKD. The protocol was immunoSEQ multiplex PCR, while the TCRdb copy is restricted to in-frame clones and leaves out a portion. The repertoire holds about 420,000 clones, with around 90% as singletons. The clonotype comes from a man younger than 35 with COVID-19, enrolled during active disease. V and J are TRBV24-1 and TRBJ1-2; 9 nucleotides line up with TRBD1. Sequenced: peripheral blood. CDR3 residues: CATSIGTGYGYTF. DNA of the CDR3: TGTGCCACCAGCATCGGGACAGGGTATGGCTACACCTTC.